The clone carrying this T cell receptor (beta chain) occurred a few times. This specimen comes from a study of early T cells in non-severe SARS-CoV-2 infection. The germline gives CDR1 MNHEY, CDR2 SVGEGT. The CDR3 has 18 residues. The V and J ends lost 0 bases and 0 bases, in that order; junction bases with no gene match: 10. The TCR library protocol was used to attach unique molecular identifiers. These identifiers were attached to individual cDNA molecules. TCRdb used MiXCR to reprocess the 5' RACE reads, holding one entry per CDR3 protein. The sample holds fewer than 40,000 distinct CDR3 sequences, roughly 4.9% seen once.

Sequencing was done on a sample of whole blood. The V call is TRBV6-2 or TRBV6-3, the J call TRBJ2-7; 8 nucleotides match TRBD2. The TCR originated in an adult who was a healthcare worker with PCR-confirmed SARS-CoV-2 infection or an uninfected control (not recorded which). In DNA, the CDR3 is TGTGCCAGCAGTTACTCGAATTCGGGAGGGAGGCTCTCCTACGAGCAGTACTTC. Amino acids: CASSYSNSGGRLSYEQYF.